The clone carrying this T cell receptor (beta chain) was counted between two and nine times. The CDR3 covers 15 residues. V lost 5 bases and J 2 bases, leaving 18 bases between the germline ends. The germline gives CDR1 GTSNPN, CDR2 SVGIG (reference sequence). A J-beta primer mix and a sample-barcoded 5' primer were used in a second PCR of roughly 7 to 12 cycles. The authors tagged each cDNA molecule using a template-switch adaptor with 12 random nucleotides. Each CDR3 protein gets one entry after TCRdb re-called the 5' RACE reads with MiXCR. This sample has approximately 700,000 distinct CDR3 sequences, with 32% found just once. The sample belongs to a study of blood T cells in healthy people across ages.

This receptor was obtained from an elderly woman in good health. Input material: blood. The chain carries TRBV30 and TRBJ1-2, with D possibly being TRBD1 (6 bases). CDR3: CAWAEPSGGNYGYTF. In DNA form, the CDR3 reads TGTGCCTGGGCAGAACCCTCCGGGGGCAACTATGGCTACACCTTC. Together with reference TRBV30 and TRBJ1-2, the CDR3 gives the full variable domain: SQTIHQWPATLVQPVGSPLSLECTVEGTSNPNLYWYRQAAGRGLQLLFYSVGIGQISSEVPQNLSASRPQDRQFILSSKKLLLSDSGFYLCAWAEPSGGNYGYTFGSGTRLTVV.